This T cell receptor beta chain was sequenced in a study of T cells in tuberculosis. The sample holds one count of this clone. TCRdb keeps only in-frame clones here, not all; method: immunoSEQ multiplex PCR. Of roughly 34,000 clones in the sample, approximately 96% were seen once. CDR3 length: 13 residues. The germline V gene has CDR1 SGHVS and CDR2 FNYEAQ. The V gene lost 4 bases and the J gene lost 6 bases, with 12 bases spanning the gap. The V gene is TRBV7-6, the J gene TRBJ1-1; the D gene is possibly TRBD1 (5 bases). The sample consisted of PBMCs. The TCR sequence derives from a donor between 5 and 29 years old with latent tuberculosis or without tuberculosis infection. CDR3 DNA: TGTGCCAGCAGCTCAACCGACAGTGCTGAAGCTTTCTTT. Its protein is CASSSTDSAEAFF.